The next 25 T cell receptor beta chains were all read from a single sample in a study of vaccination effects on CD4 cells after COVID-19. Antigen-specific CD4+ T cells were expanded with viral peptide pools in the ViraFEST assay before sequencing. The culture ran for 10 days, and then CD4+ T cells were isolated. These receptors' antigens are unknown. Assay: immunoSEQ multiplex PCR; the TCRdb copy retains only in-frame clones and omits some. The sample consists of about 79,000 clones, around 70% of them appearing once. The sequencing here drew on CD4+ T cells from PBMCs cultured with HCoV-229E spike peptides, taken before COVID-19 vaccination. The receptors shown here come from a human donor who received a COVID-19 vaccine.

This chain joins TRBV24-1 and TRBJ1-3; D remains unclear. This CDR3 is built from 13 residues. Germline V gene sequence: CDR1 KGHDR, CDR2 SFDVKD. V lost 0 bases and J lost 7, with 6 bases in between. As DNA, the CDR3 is TGTGCCACCAGTGATTTGTCGGGGAACACCATATATTTT. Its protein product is CATSDLSGNTIYF.

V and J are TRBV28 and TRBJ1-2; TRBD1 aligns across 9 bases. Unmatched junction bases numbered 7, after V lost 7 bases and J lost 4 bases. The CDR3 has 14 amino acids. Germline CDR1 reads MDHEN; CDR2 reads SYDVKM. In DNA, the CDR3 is TGTGCCAGCACGCAACAGGGGGCATTCTATGGCTACACCTTC. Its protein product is CASTQQGAFYGYTF.

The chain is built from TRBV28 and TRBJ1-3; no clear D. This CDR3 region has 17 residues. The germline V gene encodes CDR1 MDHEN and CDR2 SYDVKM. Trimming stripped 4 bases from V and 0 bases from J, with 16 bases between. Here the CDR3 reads CASSSPGDLSSGNTIYF. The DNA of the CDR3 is TGTGCCAGCAGTTCCCCGGGAGATCTATCCTCTGGAAACACCATATATTTT.

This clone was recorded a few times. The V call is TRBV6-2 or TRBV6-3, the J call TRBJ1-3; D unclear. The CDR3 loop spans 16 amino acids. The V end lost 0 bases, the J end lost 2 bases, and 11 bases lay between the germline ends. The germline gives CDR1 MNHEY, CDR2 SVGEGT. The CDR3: CASSYSIPTAGNTIYF. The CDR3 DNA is TGTGCCAGCAGTTACTCGATTCCCACCGCTGGAAACACCATATATTTT.

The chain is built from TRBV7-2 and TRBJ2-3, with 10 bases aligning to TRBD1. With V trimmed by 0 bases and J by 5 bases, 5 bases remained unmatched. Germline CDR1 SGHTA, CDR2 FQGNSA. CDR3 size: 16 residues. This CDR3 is CASSLAGTGAGDTQYF. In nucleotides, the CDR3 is TGTGCCAGCAGCTTAGCCGGGACAGGGGCTGGAGATACGCAGTATTTT.

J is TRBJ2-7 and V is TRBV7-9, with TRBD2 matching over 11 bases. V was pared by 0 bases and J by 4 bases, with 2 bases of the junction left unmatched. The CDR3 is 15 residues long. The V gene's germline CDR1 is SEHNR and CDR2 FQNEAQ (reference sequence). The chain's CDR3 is CASSLAASGGYEQYV. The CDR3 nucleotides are TGTGCCAGCAGCTTAGCGGCTAGCGGGGGGTACGAGCAGTACGTC.

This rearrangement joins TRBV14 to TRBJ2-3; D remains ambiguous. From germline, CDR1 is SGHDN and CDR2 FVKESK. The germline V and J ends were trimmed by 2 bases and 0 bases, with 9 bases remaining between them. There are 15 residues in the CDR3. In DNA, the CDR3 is TGTGCCAGCAGCCAACCTAAGGCGAGCACAGATACGCAGTATTTT. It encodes CASSQPKASTDTQYF.

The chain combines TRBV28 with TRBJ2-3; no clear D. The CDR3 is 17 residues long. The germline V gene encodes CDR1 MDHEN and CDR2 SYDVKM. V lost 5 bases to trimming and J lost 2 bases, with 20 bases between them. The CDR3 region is CASSREAATQYTDTQYF. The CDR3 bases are TGTGCCAGCAGTCGCGAAGCCGCCACCCAATACACAGATACGCAGTATTTT.

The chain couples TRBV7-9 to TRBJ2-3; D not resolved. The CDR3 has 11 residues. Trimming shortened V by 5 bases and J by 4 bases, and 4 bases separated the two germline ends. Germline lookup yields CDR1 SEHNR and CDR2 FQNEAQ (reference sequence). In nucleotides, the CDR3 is TGTGCCAGCAGCCGGGCAGATACGCAGTATTTT. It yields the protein CASSRADTQYF.

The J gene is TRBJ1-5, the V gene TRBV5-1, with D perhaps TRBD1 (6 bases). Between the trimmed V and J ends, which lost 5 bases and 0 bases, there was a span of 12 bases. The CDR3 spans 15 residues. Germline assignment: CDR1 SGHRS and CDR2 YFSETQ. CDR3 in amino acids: CASSPGATSNQPQHF. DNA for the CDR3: TGCGCCAGCAGTCCAGGGGCCACTAGCAATCAGCCCCAGCATTTT.

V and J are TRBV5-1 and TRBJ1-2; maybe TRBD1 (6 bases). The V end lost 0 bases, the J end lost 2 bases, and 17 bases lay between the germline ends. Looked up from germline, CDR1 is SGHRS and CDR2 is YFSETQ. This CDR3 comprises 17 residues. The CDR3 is CASSLAGRAGENYGYTF. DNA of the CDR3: TGCGCCAGCAGCTTGGCCGGCAGAGCAGGGGAAAACTATGGCTACACCTTC.

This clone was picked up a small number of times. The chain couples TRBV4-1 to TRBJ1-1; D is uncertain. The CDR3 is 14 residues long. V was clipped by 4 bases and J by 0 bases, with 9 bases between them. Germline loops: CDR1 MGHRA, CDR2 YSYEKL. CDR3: CASSRGLMNTEAFF. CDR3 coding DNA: TGCGCCAGCAGCCGAGGTCTCATGAACACTGAAGCTTTCTTT.

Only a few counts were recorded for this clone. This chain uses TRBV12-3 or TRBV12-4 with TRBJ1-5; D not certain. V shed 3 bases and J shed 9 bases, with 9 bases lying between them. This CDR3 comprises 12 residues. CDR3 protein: CASSLRERPQHF. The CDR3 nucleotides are TGTGCCAGCAGTTTGCGGGAACGGCCCCAGCATTTT.

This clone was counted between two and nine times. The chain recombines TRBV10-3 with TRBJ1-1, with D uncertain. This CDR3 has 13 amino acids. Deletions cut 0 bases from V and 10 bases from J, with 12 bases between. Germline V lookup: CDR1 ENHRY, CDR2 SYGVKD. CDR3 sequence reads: CAISESTGLGAFF. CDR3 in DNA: TGTGCCATCAGTGAGTCGACGGGGTTGGGAGCTTTCTTT.

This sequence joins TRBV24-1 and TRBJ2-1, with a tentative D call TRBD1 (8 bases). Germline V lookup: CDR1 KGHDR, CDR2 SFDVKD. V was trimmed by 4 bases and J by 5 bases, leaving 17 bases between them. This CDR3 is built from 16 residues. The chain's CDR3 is CATSDGGTGYNNEQFF. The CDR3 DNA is TGTGCCACCAGTGACGGGGGGACAGGTTATAACAATGAGCAGTTCTTC.

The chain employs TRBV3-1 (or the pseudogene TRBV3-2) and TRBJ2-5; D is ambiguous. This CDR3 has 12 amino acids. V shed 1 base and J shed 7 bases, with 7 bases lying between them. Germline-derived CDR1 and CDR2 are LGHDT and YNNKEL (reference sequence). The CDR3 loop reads CASSQVVGTQYF. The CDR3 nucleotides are TGTGCCAGCAGCCAAGTCGTCGGGACCCAGTACTTC.

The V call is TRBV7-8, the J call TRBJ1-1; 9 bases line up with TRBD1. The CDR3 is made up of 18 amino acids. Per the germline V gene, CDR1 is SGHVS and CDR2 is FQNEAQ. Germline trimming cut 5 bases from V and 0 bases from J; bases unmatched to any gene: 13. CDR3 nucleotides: TGTGCCAGCAGCCAAGCGGGAACAGGGGGCGGGATGAACACTGAAGCTTTCTTT. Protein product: CASSQAGTGGGMNTEAFF.

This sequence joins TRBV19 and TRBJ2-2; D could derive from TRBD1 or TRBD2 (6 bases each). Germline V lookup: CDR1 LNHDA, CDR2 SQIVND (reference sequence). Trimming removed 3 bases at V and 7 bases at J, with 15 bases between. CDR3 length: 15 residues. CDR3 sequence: CASSIQGTRGGELFF. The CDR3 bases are TGTGCCAGTAGTATTCAGGGGACTCGAGGCGGGGAGCTGTTTTTT.

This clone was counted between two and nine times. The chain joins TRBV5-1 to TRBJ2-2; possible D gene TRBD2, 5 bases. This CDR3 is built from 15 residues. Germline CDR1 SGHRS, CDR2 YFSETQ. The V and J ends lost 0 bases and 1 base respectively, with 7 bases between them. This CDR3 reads CASSLVAGNTGELFF. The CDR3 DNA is TGCGCCAGCAGCTTGGTGGCGGGGAACACCGGGGAGCTGTTTTTT.

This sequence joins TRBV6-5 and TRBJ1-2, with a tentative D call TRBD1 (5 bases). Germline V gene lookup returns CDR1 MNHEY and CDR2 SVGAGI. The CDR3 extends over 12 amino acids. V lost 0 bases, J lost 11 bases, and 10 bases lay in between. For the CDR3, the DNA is TGTGCCAGCAGTTACTCTCACGGGGGGTACACCTTC. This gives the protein CASSYSHGGYTF.

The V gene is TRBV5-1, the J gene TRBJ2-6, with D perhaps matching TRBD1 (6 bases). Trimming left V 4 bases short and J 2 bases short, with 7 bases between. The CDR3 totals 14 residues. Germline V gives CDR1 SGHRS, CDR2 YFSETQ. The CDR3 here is CASSQGTGANVLTF. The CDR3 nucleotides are TGCGCCAGCAGCCAGGGGACTGGGGCCAACGTCCTGACTTTC.

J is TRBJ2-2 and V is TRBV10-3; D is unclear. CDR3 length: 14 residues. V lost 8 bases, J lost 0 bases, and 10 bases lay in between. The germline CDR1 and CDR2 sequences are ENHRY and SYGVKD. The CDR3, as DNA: TGTGCCATCGGGCCCAGCGCGAACACCGGGGAGCTGTTTTTT. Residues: CAIGPSANTGELFF.

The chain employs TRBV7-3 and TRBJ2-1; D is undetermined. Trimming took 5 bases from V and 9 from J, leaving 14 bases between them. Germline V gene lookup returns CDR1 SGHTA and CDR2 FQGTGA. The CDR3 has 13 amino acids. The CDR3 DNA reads TGTGCCAGCAGCCTAGAACATCGGAGTGAGCAGTTCTTC. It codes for CASSLEHRSEQFF.

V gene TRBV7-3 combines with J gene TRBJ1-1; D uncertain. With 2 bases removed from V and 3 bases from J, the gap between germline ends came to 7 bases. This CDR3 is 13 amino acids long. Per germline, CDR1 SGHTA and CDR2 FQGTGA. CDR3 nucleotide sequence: TGTGCCAGCAGCTTAGCCGCCTACACTGAAGCTTTCTTT. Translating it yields CASSLAAYTEAFF.

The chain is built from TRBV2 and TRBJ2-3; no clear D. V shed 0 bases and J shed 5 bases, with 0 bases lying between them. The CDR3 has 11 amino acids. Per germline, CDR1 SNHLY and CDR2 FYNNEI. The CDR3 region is CASSEADTQYF. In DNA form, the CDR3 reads TGTGCCAGCAGTGAAGCAGATACGCAGTATTTT.